The 2 T cell receptor beta chains given below trace back to one sample, sequenced in a study of technical replicates of blood from a few donors. Sequencing used immunoSEQ multiplex PCR; TCRdb keeps in-frame clones, though not all of them. The data hold approximately 82,000 clones, with around 92% observed a single time. Sequencing used T cells isolated from PBMCs. These receptors originate from a human donor in good health. Some clones in this sample may be carry-over from other donors' samples.

J is TRBJ2-7 and V is TRBV4-1; TRBD1 matches 7 bases. V shed 3 bases and J 1 base; nucleotides not matched to a gene: 3. The CDR3 consists of 14 residues. Germline CDR1 MGHRA, CDR2 YSYEKL. The CDR3 DNA reads as TGCGCCAGCAGCCACCTGGACAGGTCCTACGAGCAGTACTTC. Its translation: CASSHLDRSYEQYF.

The V call is TRBV7-2, the J call TRBJ2-3; perhaps TRBD2 as D (5 bases). Trimming took 5 bases from V and 2 from J, leaving 14 bases between them. The CDR3 extends over 15 amino acids. Per the germline V gene, CDR1 is SGHTA and CDR2 is FQGNSA. CDR3 loop: CASSPWERTTDTQYF. As DNA, the CDR3 is TGTGCCAGCAGCCCTTGGGAGCGGACCACAGATACGCAGTATTTT.